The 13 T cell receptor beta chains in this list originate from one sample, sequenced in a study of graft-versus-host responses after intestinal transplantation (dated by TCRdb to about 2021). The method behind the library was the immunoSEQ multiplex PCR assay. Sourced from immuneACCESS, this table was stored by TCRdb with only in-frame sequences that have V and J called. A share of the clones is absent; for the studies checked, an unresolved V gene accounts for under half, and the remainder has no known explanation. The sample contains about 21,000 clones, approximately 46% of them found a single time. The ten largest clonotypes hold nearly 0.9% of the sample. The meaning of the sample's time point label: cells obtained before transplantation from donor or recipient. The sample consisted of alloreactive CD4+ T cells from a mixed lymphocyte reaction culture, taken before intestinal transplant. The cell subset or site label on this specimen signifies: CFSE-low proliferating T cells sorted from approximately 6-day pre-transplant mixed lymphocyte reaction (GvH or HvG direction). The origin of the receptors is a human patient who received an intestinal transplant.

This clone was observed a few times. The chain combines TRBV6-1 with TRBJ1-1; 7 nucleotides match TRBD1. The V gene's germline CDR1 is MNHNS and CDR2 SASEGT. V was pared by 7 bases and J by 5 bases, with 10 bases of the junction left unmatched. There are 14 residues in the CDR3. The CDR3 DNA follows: TGTGCCAGCACCACGGACAGGATTATTACTGAAGCTTTCTTT. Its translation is CASTTDRIITEAFF.

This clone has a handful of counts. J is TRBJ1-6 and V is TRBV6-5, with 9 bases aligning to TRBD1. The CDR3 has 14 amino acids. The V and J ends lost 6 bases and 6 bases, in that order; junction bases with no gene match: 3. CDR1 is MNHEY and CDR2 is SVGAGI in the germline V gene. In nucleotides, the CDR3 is TGTGCCAGCAGCCTACAGGGGGCTAATTCACCCCTCCACTTT. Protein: CASSLQGANSPLHF.

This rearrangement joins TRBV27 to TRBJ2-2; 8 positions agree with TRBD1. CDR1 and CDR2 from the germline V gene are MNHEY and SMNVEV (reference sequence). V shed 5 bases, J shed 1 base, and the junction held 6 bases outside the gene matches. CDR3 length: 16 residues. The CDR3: CASSIYRGWNTGELFF. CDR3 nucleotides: TGTGCCAGCAGTATATACAGGGGGTGGAACACCGGGGAGCTGTTTTTT.

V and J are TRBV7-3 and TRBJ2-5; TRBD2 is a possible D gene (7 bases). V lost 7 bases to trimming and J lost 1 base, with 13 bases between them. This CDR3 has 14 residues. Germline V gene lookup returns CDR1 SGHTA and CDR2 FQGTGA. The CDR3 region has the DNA TGTGCCAGCACCCCGGGGGGCACCCAAGAGACCCAGTACTTC. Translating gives CASTPGGTQETQYF.

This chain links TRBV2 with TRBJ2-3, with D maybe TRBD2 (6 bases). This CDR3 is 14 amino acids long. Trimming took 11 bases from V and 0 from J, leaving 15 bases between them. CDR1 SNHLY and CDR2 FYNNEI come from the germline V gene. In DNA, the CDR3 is TGTGCCTTCAGCACCCGGGGGAGCACAGATACGCAGTATTTT. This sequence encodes CAFSTRGSTDTQYF.

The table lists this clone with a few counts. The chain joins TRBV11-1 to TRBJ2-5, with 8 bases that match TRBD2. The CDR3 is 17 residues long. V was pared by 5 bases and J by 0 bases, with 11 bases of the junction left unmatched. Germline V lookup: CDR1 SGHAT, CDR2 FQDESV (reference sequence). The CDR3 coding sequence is TGTGCCAGCAGCCTCGGACTAGCCCCCGGGTACCAAGAGACCCAGTACTTC. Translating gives CASSLGLAPGYQETQYF.

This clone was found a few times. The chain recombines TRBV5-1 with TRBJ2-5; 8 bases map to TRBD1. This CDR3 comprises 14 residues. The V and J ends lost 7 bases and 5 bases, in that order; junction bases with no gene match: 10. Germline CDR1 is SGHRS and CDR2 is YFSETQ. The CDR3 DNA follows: TGCGCCAGCGGGACAGGAGTTTTGCAGGAGACCCAGTACTTC. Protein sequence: CASGTGVLQETQYF.

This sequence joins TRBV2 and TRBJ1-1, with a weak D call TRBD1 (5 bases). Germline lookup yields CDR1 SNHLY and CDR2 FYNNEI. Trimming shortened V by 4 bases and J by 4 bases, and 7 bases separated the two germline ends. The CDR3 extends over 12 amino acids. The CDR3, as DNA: TGTGCCAGCAGTGTTCAGGGCACTGAAGCTTTCTTT. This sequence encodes CASSVQGTEAFF.

CDR3 in DNA: TGTGCCAGCTCACTCCCGGGACTAGCGGCCACCTACGAGCAGTACTTC. This gives the protein CASSLPGLAATYEQYF. The rearrangement links TRBV18 to TRBJ2-7; 11 nucleotides match TRBD2. This CDR3 spans 16 amino acids. The V segment lost 4 bases and the J segment 2 bases; nucleotides outside the gene matches: 7. The germline CDR1 and CDR2 sequences are KGHSH and LQKENI.

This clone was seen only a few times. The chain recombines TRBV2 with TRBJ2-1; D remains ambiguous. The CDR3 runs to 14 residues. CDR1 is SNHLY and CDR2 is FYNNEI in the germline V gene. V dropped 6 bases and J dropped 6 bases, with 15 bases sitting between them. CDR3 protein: CASRPIQSANEQFF. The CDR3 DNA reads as TGTGCCAGCAGGCCCATCCAGAGCGCCAATGAGCAGTTCTTC.

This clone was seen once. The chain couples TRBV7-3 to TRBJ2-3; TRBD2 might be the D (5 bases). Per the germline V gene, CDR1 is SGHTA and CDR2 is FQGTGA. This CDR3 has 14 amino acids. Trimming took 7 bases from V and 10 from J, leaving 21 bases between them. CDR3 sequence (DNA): TGTGCCAGCAAAATACTAGGTTCCGTATCGGCGCAGTATTTT. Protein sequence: CASKILGSVSAQYF.

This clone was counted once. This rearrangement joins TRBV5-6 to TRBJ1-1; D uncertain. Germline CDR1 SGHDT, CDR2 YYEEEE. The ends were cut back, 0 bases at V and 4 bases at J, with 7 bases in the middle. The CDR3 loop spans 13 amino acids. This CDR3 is CASSLGAGTEAFF. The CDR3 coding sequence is TGTGCCAGCAGCTTGGGGGCGGGCACTGAAGCTTTCTTT.

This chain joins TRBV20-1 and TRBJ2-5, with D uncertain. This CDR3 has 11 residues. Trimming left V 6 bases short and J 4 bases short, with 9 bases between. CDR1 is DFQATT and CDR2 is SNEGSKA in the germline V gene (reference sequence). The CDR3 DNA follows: TGCAGTGCCAGCGACGTAGAGACCCAGTACTTC. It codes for CSASDVETQYF.